The present T cell receptor (beta chain) was sequenced within a study of a mutant IDH1 vaccine in newly diagnosed glioma. TCRdb's table, derived via immunoSEQ multiplex PCR, lists solely in-frame clones and lacks some. The sample includes tens of thousands of clones, 81% seen only once; the top ten take 4.5% to 5.5%. Time point here: week 35, safety follow-up. With topical imiquimod, each dose of the vaccine consisted of 300 ug of mutant IDH1 20-mer peptide. Note on this clone: Its antigen is unknown.

In germline, CDR1 is SGDLS, CDR2 YYNGEE. J gave up 0 bases and V 0 bases, and 0 bases lay outside the gene matches. The CDR3 is 14 amino acids. The TCR comes from a woman between 35 and 50 years old with glioma. Some clones in this sample may be carry-over from other donors' samples. Source: PBMCs, taken from a glioma patient whose treatment included an IDH1 peptide vaccine. The rearrangement joins TRBV9 to TRBJ2-7; 7 positions match TRBD1. CDR3 in DNA: TGTGCCAGCAGCGTAGGGGACAGCTCCTACGAGCAGTACTTC. Its translation: CASSVGDSSYEQYF.